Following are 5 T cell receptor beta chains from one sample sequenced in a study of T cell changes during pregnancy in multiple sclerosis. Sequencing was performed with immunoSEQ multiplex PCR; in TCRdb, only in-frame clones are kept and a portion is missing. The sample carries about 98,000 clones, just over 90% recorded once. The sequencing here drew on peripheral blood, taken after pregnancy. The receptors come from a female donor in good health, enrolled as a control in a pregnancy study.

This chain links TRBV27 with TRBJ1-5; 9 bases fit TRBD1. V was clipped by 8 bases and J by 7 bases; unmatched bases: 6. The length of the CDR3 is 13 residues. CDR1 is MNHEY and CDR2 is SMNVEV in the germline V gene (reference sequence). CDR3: CASSGQGAQPQHF. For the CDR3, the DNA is TGTGCCAGCTCGGGACAGGGTGCCCAGCCCCAGCATTTT.

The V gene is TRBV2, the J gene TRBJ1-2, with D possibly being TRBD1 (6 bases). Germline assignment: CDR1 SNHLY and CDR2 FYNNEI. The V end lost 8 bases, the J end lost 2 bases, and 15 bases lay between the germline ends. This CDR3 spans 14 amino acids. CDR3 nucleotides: TGTGCCAGCGGCCACAGGGTTTTAAACTATGGCTACACCTTC. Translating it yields CASGHRVLNYGYTF.

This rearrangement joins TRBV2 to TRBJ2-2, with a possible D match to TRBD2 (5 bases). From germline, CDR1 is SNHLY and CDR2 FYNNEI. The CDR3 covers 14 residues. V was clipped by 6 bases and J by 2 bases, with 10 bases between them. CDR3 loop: CASRRVVNTGELFF. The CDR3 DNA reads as TGTGCCAGCAGGAGGGTCGTCAACACCGGGGAGCTGTTTTTT.

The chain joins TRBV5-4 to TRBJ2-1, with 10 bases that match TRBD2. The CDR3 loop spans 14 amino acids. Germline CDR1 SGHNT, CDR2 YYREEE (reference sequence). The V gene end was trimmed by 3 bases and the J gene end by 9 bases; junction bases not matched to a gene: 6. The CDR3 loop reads CASSSLAGEGEQFF. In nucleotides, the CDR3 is TGTGCCAGCAGCTCCCTAGCGGGAGAAGGTGAGCAGTTCTTC.

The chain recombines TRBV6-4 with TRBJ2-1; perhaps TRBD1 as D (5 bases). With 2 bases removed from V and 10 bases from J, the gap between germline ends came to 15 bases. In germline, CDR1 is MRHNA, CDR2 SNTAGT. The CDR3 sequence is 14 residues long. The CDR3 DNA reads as TGTGCCAGCAGTGACGATCGCCAGGGTAAAGAGCAGTTCTTC. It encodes CASSDDRQGKEQFF.